The 14 T cell receptor beta chains reported below all come from one sample, sequenced in a study of blood T cell repertoires in COVID-19. Here immunoSEQ multiplex PCR was the method, and the copy in TCRdb shows in-frame clones only, minus some. The data show some 200,000 clones, 80% to 90% seen once. The specimen was PBMCs or T cells enriched from blood (not recorded which). These receptors originate from a woman in her 50s who had been exposed to COVID-19.

The rearrangement joins TRBV13 to TRBJ2-3; 8 nucleotides agree with TRBD2. With V trimmed by 4 bases and J by 1 base, 1 base remained unmatched. Per germline, CDR1 PRHDT and CDR2 FYEKMQ (reference sequence). This CDR3 spans 14 amino acids. CDR3 protein: CASSSGGGTDTQYF. The CDR3 DNA sequence: TGTGCCAGCAGCTCGGGGGGGGGCACAGATACGCAGTATTTT.

The gene calls are TRBV29-1 and TRBJ2-5; D is perhaps TRBD2 (5 bases). Trimming cost V 4 bases and J 2 bases, with 14 bases left between them. From germline, CDR1 is SQVTM and CDR2 ANQGSEA. There are 14 residues in the CDR3. The CDR3 region is CSVGWQKRQETQYF. CDR3 bases: TGCAGCGTTGGATGGCAAAAGCGGCAAGAGACCCAGTACTTC.

The rearrangement uses TRBV6-9 and TRBJ1-2, with TRBD1 matching 9 bases. Germline loops: CDR1 MNHGY, CDR2 SVAAGI. V was clipped by 4 bases and J by 2 bases; unmatched bases: 5. The length of the CDR3 is 15 residues. This CDR3 reads CASSLTTGGNYGYTF. The DNA of the CDR3 is TGTGCCAGCAGTTTAACGACAGGGGGAAACTATGGCTACACCTTC.

This chain joins TRBV10-2 and TRBJ2-1; D possibly corresponds to TRBD1 (5 bases). This CDR3 has 12 amino acids. V was trimmed by 4 bases and J by 9 bases, leaving 10 bases between them. Germline CDR1 is WSHSY and CDR2 is SAAADI. The CDR3 sequence is CASSVWGAEQFF. The CDR3 DNA reads TGCGCCAGCAGTGTATGGGGCGCTGAGCAGTTCTTC.

J is TRBJ2-3 and V is TRBV19, with unresolved D. V lost 3 bases to trimming and J lost 2 bases, with 6 bases between them. CDR3 length: 13 amino acids. Germline values: CDR1 LNHDA, CDR2 SQIVND (reference sequence). Written as DNA, the CDR3 is TGTGCCAGTAGTATCAGTATCACAGATACGCAGTATTTT. Residues: CASSISITDTQYF.

V usage is TRBV11-3 and J usage is TRBJ2-1; unclear D gene. From germline, CDR1 is SGHNT and CDR2 YENEEA. Trimming removed 1 base at V and 4 bases at J, with 11 bases between. This CDR3 spans 15 amino acids. CDR3 amino acids: CASSLADPLYNEQFF. Here the CDR3 DNA reads TGTGCCAGCAGCTTAGCTGACCCACTATACAATGAGCAGTTCTTC.

CDR3 nucleotides: TGCGCCAGCAGTGCACAGCGGGTCGGAAACACCATATATTTT. It yields the protein CASSAQRVGNTIYF. The chain carries TRBV10-1 and TRBJ1-3, with D hard to call. This CDR3 is 14 amino acids long. Germline lookup yields CDR1 WNHNN and CDR2 SYGVQD (reference sequence). Trimming removed 4 bases from V and 4 bases from J, with 11 bases in between.

The table lists this clone with a few counts. The rearrangement links TRBV10-3 to TRBJ2-2; 7 bases agree with TRBD2. With V trimmed by 4 bases and J by 3 bases, 11 bases remained unmatched. This CDR3 has 17 residues. Germline values: CDR1 ENHRY, CDR2 SYGVKD. The CDR3 nucleotides read TGTGCCATCAGTGGGGGGTCCGGGACTACCTACACCGGGGAGCTGTTTTTT. Residues: CAISGGSGTTYTGELFF.

The chain has TRBV5-4 and TRBJ1-3; D gene unclear. Germline V CDR1 and CDR2: SGHNT, YYREEE (reference sequence). V lost 2 bases to trimming and J lost 4 bases, with 10 bases between them. This CDR3 is 14 amino acids long. The CDR3 DNA is TGTGCCAGCAGCTTAAAGGGAGCAGGAAACACCATATATTTT. It encodes CASSLKGAGNTIYF.

The rearrangement links TRBV6-6 to TRBJ1-1; TRBD1 is a possible D gene (5 bases). Trimming took off 3 bases at V and 6 bases at J, with 14 bases between the two ends. CDR1 and CDR2 from the germline V gene are MNHNY and SVGAGI (reference sequence). The CDR3 is 14 amino acids. CDR3 nucleotides: TGTGCCAGCAGTTATTTTCCAGGGCAGGCTGAAGCTTTCTTT. Its translation: CASSYFPGQAEAFF.

This clone was recorded once. Written as DNA, the CDR3 is TGTGCCAGCGACCAGGTCAATCAGCCCCAGCATTTT. Its translation is CASDQVNQPQHF. The gene calls are TRBV6-5 and TRBJ1-5; no firm D call. The ends were cut back, 8 bases at V and 3 bases at J, with 8 bases in the middle. There are 12 residues in the CDR3. The V gene's germline CDR1 is MNHEY and CDR2 SVGAGI.

This chain joins TRBV27 and TRBJ2-3; 7 bases fit TRBD2. CDR3 length: 14 amino acids. Germline V lookup: CDR1 MNHEY, CDR2 SMNVEV (reference sequence). V shed 6 bases and J 1 base; nucleotides not matched to a gene: 4. CDR3 bases: TGTGCCAGCAGCGCTAGCGGAGGCACAGATACGCAGTATTTT. Its protein product is CASSASGGTDTQYF.

The gene calls are TRBV27 and TRBJ1-6; D ambiguous. Trimming removed 3 bases at V and 9 bases at J, with 6 bases between. The CDR3 extends over 12 amino acids. CDR1 is MNHEY and CDR2 is SMNVEV in the germline V gene (reference sequence). The CDR3, as DNA: TGTGCCAGCAGTTTTAGTGGTTCACCCCTCCACTTT. This translates into CASSFSGSPLHF.

V is TRBV13 and J is TRBJ1-4; 7 nucleotides match TRBD1. Germline V gene data show CDR1 as PRHDT and CDR2 as FYEKMQ (reference sequence). This CDR3 is built from 15 residues. V lost 5 bases to trimming and J lost 3 bases; unmatched junction nucleotides: 6. This CDR3 reads CASSKQTGSNEKLFF. The CDR3 bases are TGTGCCAGCAGCAAGCAGACAGGGTCTAATGAAAAACTGTTTTTT.